These T cell receptor beta chains were read from a single sample in a study of a mutant IDH1 vaccine in newly diagnosed glioma. Some clones are missing from TCRdb's copy, which holds only in-frame ones; the method was immunoSEQ multiplex PCR. The repertoire consists of tens of thousands of clones, with approximately 88% occurring once and the leading ten covering about an eighth. Their recognized antigens are unknown. Sequenced material: PBMCs, taken from a glioma patient whose treatment included an IDH1 peptide vaccine. The receptors shown here come from a man aged 18 to 30 with glioma. Each CDR3 is given with its conserved first and last residue. The order of the fields is V gene, D gene, clone size, J gene, CDR3 DNA, CDR3 protein. D genes are given only for firm matches. Where a row states a size, it is once, few, many or the class of an expanded clone; other rows omit it.

V: TRBV9; D: TRBD2; size: NA; J: TRBJ2-2; DNA: TGTGCCAGCAGCGAGAGCGGGGGGGCCTCCGGGGAGCTGTTTTTT; CDR3: CASSESGGASGELFF
V: TRBV25-1; D: NA; size: NA; J: TRBJ1-1; DNA: TGTGCCAGCAGTGCTTCGGGCGCCAGGGAGACTGAAGCTTTCTTT; CDR3: CASSASGARETEAFF
V: TRBV9; D: TRBD2; size: NA; J: TRBJ2-5; DNA: TGTGCCAGCAGCGCAGTAGCGGGAGGGCCGGAGACCCAGTACTTC; CDR3: CASSAVAGGPETQYF
V: TRBV5-5; D: NA; size: NA; J: TRBJ1-3; DNA: TGTGCCAGCAGCTTGGACCGGGGGCGTAACACCATATATTTT; CDR3: CASSLDRGRNTIYF
V: TRBV25-1; D: TRBD1; size: NA; J: TRBJ2-1; DNA: TGTGCCAGCCGGGACAGGAGACATTTTAATATGGAGCAGTTCTTC; CDR3: CASRDRRHFNMEQFF
V: TRBV10-3; D: NA; size: NA; J: TRBJ1-5; DNA: TGTGCCATCAGTGAGTGGGACTCAAGCAATCAGCCCCAGCATTTT; CDR3: CAISEWDSSNQPQHF
V: TRBV4-1; D: NA; size: NA; J: TRBJ1-3; DNA: TGCGCCAGCAGCCAAGATCTAGGCTCTGGAAACACCATATATTTT; CDR3: CASSQDLGSGNTIYF
V: TRBV6-4; D: TRBD1; size: medium-sized; J: TRBJ2-2; DNA: TGTGCCAGCAGTGAGGGACAGGACACCGGGGAGCTGTTTTTT; CDR3: CASSEGQDTGELFF
V: TRBV4-1; D: NA; size: NA; J: TRBJ1-1; DNA: TGCGCCAGCAGCCTTCGCGGGGATCCCACTGAAGCTTTCTTT; CDR3: CASSLRGDPTEAFF
V: TRBV6-1; D: NA; size: NA; J: TRBJ2-7; DNA: TGTGCCAGCAGTCCCGGCAGTCTCTACGAGCAGTACTTC; CDR3: CASSPGSLYEQYF
V: TRBV7-2; D: NA; size: once; J: TRBJ1-3; DNA: TGTGCCAGCAGCTTAGCAGGACAAACCTCTGGAAACACCATATATTTT; CDR3: CASSLAGQTSGNTIYF
V: TRBV7-3; D: NA; size: once; J: TRBJ1-1; DNA: TGTGCCAGCAGCGGAGGAACTGAAGCTTTCTTT; CDR3: CASSGGTEAFF
V: TRBV6-5; D: NA; size: once; J: TRBJ2-1; DNA: TGTGCCAGCAGTTACCACCGTGGGACCTACTACAATGAGCAGTTCTTC; CDR3: CASSYHRGTYYNEQFF
V: TRBV2; D: NA; size: NA; J: TRBJ2-1; DNA: TGTGCCAGCGGCGACCGACAGATCTTC; CDR3: CASGDRQIF
V: TRBV9; D: TRBD2; size: NA; J: TRBJ2-3; DNA: TGTGCCAGCAGCGTCCTAGCGGCAGCGGTGGATACGCAGTATTTT; CDR3: CASSVLAAAVDTQYF
V: TRBV30; D: NA; size: NA; J: TRBJ1-6; DNA: TGTGGCGCAAGGGGGGGTTCCTATAATTCACCCCTCCACTTT; CDR3: CGARGGSYNSPLHF
V: TRBV4-2; D: NA; size: NA; J: TRBJ2-6; DNA: TGTGCCAGCAGCCAAGAGGGGAGCGTCTCTGGGGCCAACGTCCTGACTTTC; CDR3: CASSQEGSVSGANVLTF